The 8 T cell receptor beta chains below all came from one sample that was sequenced in a study of naive and memory T cell subsets. Treatment: skin biopsy from PPD injection site in Mantoux-positive individual. TCR cDNA received a 3' ligated oligonucleotide that carried a UMI. Ligated cDNA underwent four rounds of PCR with nested alpha and beta constant region primers and SP2. TCRdb re-called the UMI-ligation and nested PCR reads through MiXCR, storing one row per CDR3 protein. In the table there are roughly 13,000 distinct CDR3 sequences, approximately 4.7% of which are singletons. The sample in question was skin, obtained from a tuberculin skin test site. The receptors originated from an adult in good health.

This clonotype is categorized as medium-sized. V and J are TRBV7-8 and TRBJ2-2; D is uncertain. Germline V CDR1 and CDR2: SGHVS, FQNEAQ. This CDR3 region has 15 residues. The V gene lost 3 bases and the J gene lost 2 bases, with 10 bases spanning the gap. The CDR3: CASSFDSLNTGELFF. The CDR3 coding sequence is TGTGCCAGCAGCTTCGATAGCTTAAACACCGGGGAGCTGTTTTTT.

At least ten counts were recorded for this clonotype. This chain links TRBV5-1 with TRBJ2-1; D tentatively fits TRBD1 or TRBD2 (5 bases each). Germline values: CDR1 SGHRS, CDR2 YFSETQ. The CDR3 contains 15 residues. V dropped 2 bases and J dropped 3 bases, with 12 bases sitting between them. In DNA form, the CDR3 reads TGCGCCAGCAGCTTTGGGGGAGCAAACTACAATGAGCAGTTCTTC. Protein sequence: CASSFGGANYNEQFF.

This chain uses TRBV5-5 with TRBJ2-2, with D possibly matching TRBD2 (6 bases). CDR3 size: 15 residues. Germline-derived CDR1 and CDR2 are SGHKS and YYEKEE (reference sequence). V lost 4 bases to trimming and J lost 8 bases, with 18 bases between them. The CDR3 loop reads CASSGRDAWAGELFF. CDR3 DNA: TGTGCCAGCAGCGGGCGGGACGCGTGGGCGGGGGAGCTGTTTTTT.

This clonotype was seen many times. The rearrangement uses TRBV5-1 and TRBJ2-6, with TRBD1 identical over 7 bases. CDR1 and CDR2 (germline): SGHRS, YFSETQ. This CDR3 contains 17 residues. The V and J ends lost 0 bases and 1 base, in that order; junction bases with no gene match: 4. CDR3 region: CASSLAGTVSGANVLTF. For the CDR3, the DNA is TGCGCCAGCAGCTTGGCCGGGACAGTTTCTGGGGCCAACGTCCTGACTTTC.

The sample holds many counts of this clonotype. This may be a read error: a much more frequent sequence differs by one nucleotide. V gene TRBV15 combines with J gene TRBJ2-4; D may be TRBD1 (6 bases). Germline values: CDR1 LNHNV, CDR2 YYDKDF (reference sequence). V dropped 0 bases and J dropped 4 bases, with 7 bases sitting between them. The CDR3 spans 14 residues. As DNA, the CDR3 is TGTGCCACCAGCAGAGAAGACAGGAAAAACATTCAGTACTTC. Translation gives CATSREDRKNIQYF.

Ten or more counts support this clonotype. The V call is TRBV4-2, the J call TRBJ2-5; TRBD2 aligns across 11 bases. Germline loops: CDR1 LGHNA, CDR2 YNFKEQ. The CDR3 loop spans 18 amino acids. V lost 0 bases and J lost 5; bases outside the gene matches: 11. The CDR3 protein is CASSQDLAGGLSFETQYF. CDR3 bases: TGTGCCAGCAGCCAAGATCTAGCGGGGGGCCTGTCTTTTGAGACCCAGTACTTC.

This clonotype has ten or more counts. J is TRBJ2-4 and V is TRBV7-9; no reliable D call. V dropped 4 bases and J dropped 1 base, with 17 bases sitting between them. CDR1 SEHNR and CDR2 FQNEAQ come from the germline V gene (reference sequence). This CDR3 is built from 17 residues. CDR3 in amino acids: CASSSAGQPNAKNIQYF. In DNA, the CDR3 is TGTGCCAGCAGCTCCGCCGGGCAGCCAAATGCCAAAAACATTCAGTACTTC.

Ten or more counts support this clonotype. The V call is TRBV28, the J call TRBJ2-7; 7 bases are a match to TRBD1. The CDR3 runs 14 residues. The germline gives CDR1 MDHEN, CDR2 SYDVKM. V lost 5 bases to trimming and J lost 2 bases; unmatched junction nucleotides: 6. The CDR3 nucleotides read TGTGCCAGCAGTGAGCCGGGGACAGCCTACGAGCAGTACTTC. It is translated as CASSEPGTAYEQYF. Complete variable domain (other parts from reference TRBV28 and TRBJ2-7): DVKVTQSSRYLVKRTGEKVFLECVQDMDHENMFWYRQDPGLGLRLIYFSYDVKMKEKGDIPEGYSVSREKKERFSLILESASTNQTSMYLCASSEPGTAYEQYFGPGTRLTVT.